A selection of T cell receptor beta chains follows, all from one sample in a study of beta chain features in type 1 diabetes. Only in-frame clones appear in the TCRdb table, and some are missing; sequencing was by immunoSEQ multiplex PCR. The table shows around 180,000 clones, with almost 8% occurring only once. The source material was central memory CD4+ T cells from blood. The receptor set was obtained from a man younger than 35 with type 1 diabetes. CDR3s include the opening cysteine and the closing phenylalanine or tryptophan. Fields, in order: D gene, J gene, clone size, V gene, CDR3 DNA, CDR3 protein. A D gene is named only where the DNA matches it firmly. Where a row states a size, it is once, few, many or the class of an expanded clone; other rows omit it.

D gene: -
J gene: TRBJ2-7
clone size: -
V gene: TRBV27
CDR3 DNA: TGTGCCAGCGGAGATAACAGGGGGGGCTCCTACGAGCAGTACTTC
CDR3 protein: CASGDNRGGSYEQYF

D gene: TRBD2
J gene: TRBJ2-5
clone size: -
V gene: TRBV18
CDR3 DNA: TGTGCCAGCTCGTTGGCGGGACTAGGAAAAGAGACCCAGTACTTC
CDR3 protein: CASSLAGLGKETQYF

D gene: TRBD1
J gene: TRBJ2-6
clone size: few
V gene: TRBV28
CDR3 DNA: TGTGCCAGCAGTTTATGGGGACAGGCCTTTTCTGGGGCCAACGTCCTGACTTTC
CDR3 protein: CASSLWGQAFSGANVLTF

D gene: TRBD1
J gene: TRBJ1-2
clone size: -
V gene: TRBV28
CDR3 DNA: TGTGCCAGCAGTGAGAGAGTGACCGGGACAGCCCATTATGGCTACACCTTC
CDR3 protein: CASSERVTGTAHYGYTF

D gene: -
J gene: TRBJ2-3
clone size: -
V gene: TRBV5-1
CDR3 DNA: TGCGCCAGCAGCTTGGACGGAGCAGCAGATACGCAGTATTTT
CDR3 protein: CASSLDGAADTQYF

D gene: -
J gene: TRBJ2-5
clone size: -
V gene: TRBV5-6
CDR3 DNA: TGTGCCAGCAGGCCATCAGGCCAAGAGACCCAGTACTTC
CDR3 protein: CASRPSGQETQYF

D gene: -
J gene: TRBJ1-1
clone size: few
V gene: TRBV11-3
CDR3 DNA: TGTGCCAGCAGCCGGGGGAGCGACACTGAAGCTTTCTTT
CDR3 protein: CASSRGSDTEAFF

D gene: TRBD1
J gene: TRBJ1-2
clone size: few
V gene: TRBV5-1
CDR3 DNA: TGCGCCAGCAGCTCAGGGGGAGGAGGTGATGGCTACACCTTC
CDR3 protein: CASSSGGGGDGYTF

D gene: -
J gene: TRBJ2-3
clone size: -
V gene: TRBV7-2
CDR3 DNA: TGTGCCAGCAGCTTAGCGGGCCCAGATACGCAGTATTTT
CDR3 protein: CASSLAGPDTQYF

D gene: -
J gene: TRBJ2-7
clone size: many
V gene: TRBV9
CDR3 DNA: TGTGCCAGCAGCGTAGGCGGGACCTCCAACGAGCAGTACTTC
CDR3 protein: CASSVGGTSNEQYF

D gene: TRBD2
J gene: TRBJ2-1
clone size: few
V gene: TRBV5-8
CDR3 DNA: TGTGCCAGCAGCTCATCCGGGACTAGCGGGGGGGCGCGTGAGCAGTTCTTC
CDR3 protein: CASSSSGTSGGAREQFF

D gene: -
J gene: TRBJ1-6
clone size: few
V gene: TRBV5-4
CDR3 DNA: TGCGCCAGCAGCCAAGATTCGGGCCGTAGGGGCAATTCACCCCTCCACTTT
CDR3 protein: CASSQDSGRRGNSPLHF

D gene: TRBD1
J gene: TRBJ2-2
clone size: few
V gene: TRBV28
CDR3 DNA: TGTGCCAGCAGTTCCGGACAGGGCACCGGGGAGCTGTTTTTT
CDR3 protein: CASSSGQGTGELFF

D gene: -
J gene: TRBJ2-5
clone size: many
V gene: TRBV4-2
CDR3 DNA: TGTGCCAGCAGCCCCTCAAGACAGGCCAACGGAGAGACCCAGTACTTC
CDR3 protein: CASSPSRQANGETQYF

D gene: TRBD2
J gene: TRBJ2-3
clone size: few
V gene: TRBV28
CDR3 DNA: TGTGCCAGCAGTCCGGGGACTATCTGGTCCGGGTCGGATTTT
CDR3 protein: CASSPGTIWSGSDF

D gene: TRBD2
J gene: TRBJ2-3
clone size: few
V gene: TRBV7-8
CDR3 DNA: TGTGCCAGCAGCTTAAGGCTAGCGGGGAGCACAGATACGCAGTATTTT
CDR3 protein: CASSLRLAGSTDTQYF

D gene: TRBD2
J gene: TRBJ2-1
clone size: few
V gene: TRBV28
CDR3 DNA: TGTGCCAGCAGGCCAACTAGCGGGAGGGGGGACAATGAGCAGTTCTTC
CDR3 protein: CASRPTSGRGDNEQFF

D gene: -
J gene: TRBJ2-7
clone size: -
V gene: TRBV7-8
CDR3 DNA: TGTGCCAGCAGCTTAGATATGGACTACGTTTACGAGCAGTACTTC
CDR3 protein: CASSLDMDYVYEQYF

D gene: -
J gene: TRBJ1-2
clone size: -
V gene: TRBV11-2
CDR3 DNA: TGTGCCAGCAGCTTAACCTCCGGGAACTCCTATGGCTACACCTTC
CDR3 protein: CASSLTSGNSYGYTF

D gene: -
J gene: TRBJ1-2
clone size: few
V gene: TRBV9
CDR3 DNA: TGTGCCAGCAGCGGACCGACAGGCCTCTATGGCTACACCTTC
CDR3 protein: CASSGPTGLYGYTF

D gene: TRBD1
J gene: TRBJ2-7
clone size: few
V gene: TRBV5-1
CDR3 DNA: TGCGCCAGCAGCTCGGGACAGGGGGCTCGGGAGCAGTACTTC
CDR3 protein: CASSSGQGAREQYF

D gene: TRBD1
J gene: TRBJ2-5
clone size: few
V gene: TRBV18
CDR3 DNA: TGTGCCAGCTCACCGACAGGGGCAGAGACCCAGTACTTC
CDR3 protein: CASSPTGAETQYF

D gene: -
J gene: TRBJ2-7
clone size: -
V gene: TRBV25-1
CDR3 DNA: TGTGCCAGCAGCGAGATTTCCGGGTCACCTACGGGCGAGCAGTACTTC
CDR3 protein: CASSEISGSPTGEQYF

D gene: -
J gene: TRBJ1-1
clone size: -
V gene: TRBV6-1
CDR3 DNA: TGTGCCAGCAGTCCACAGGTTTACACTGAAGCTTTCTTT
CDR3 protein: CASSPQVYTEAFF

D gene: -
J gene: TRBJ1-1
clone size: -
V gene: TRBV5-1
CDR3 DNA: TGCGCCAGCAGGCCCGAACAGGGGAACACTGAAGCTTTCTTT
CDR3 protein: CASRPEQGNTEAFF

D gene: -
J gene: TRBJ2-6
clone size: many
V gene: TRBV5-1
CDR3 DNA: TGCGCCAGCAGCCCGGGCGACTACGGGGCCAACGTCCTGACTTTC
CDR3 protein: CASSPGDYGANVLTF

D gene: TRBD2
J gene: TRBJ2-7
clone size: few
V gene: TRBV19
CDR3 DNA: TGTGCCAGTAGTATGGGACTAGGCTACGAGCAGTACTTC
CDR3 protein: CASSMGLGYEQYF